The sequence of this T cell receptor beta chain was determined in a study of PD-1 blockade in classical Hodgkin lymphoma. Per the germline V gene, CDR1 is LGHNA and CDR2 is YSLEER. V trimming: 1 base; J trimming: 1 base; junction bases outside the gene matches: 4. This CDR3 comprises 15 residues. The assay was immunoSEQ multiplex PCR, and TCRdb's table has in-frame clones only and misses some. Here the sample spans under 45,000 clones, approximately 67% being singletons. The time point: cycle 4 day 1 (C4D1), after about 6 weeks of nivolumab. Every patient had relapsed following autologous stem cell transplantation, and cohorts differed in brentuximab vedotin exposure.

Sequencing was performed on peripheral blood mononuclear cells (PBMCs), taken before the fourth cycle of nivolumab. This TCR derives from a human donor with classical Hodgkin lymphoma. The chain recombines TRBV4-3 with TRBJ2-7; TRBD1 aligns across 7 bases. CDR3 bases: TGCGCCAGCAGCCAAGGGACAGGTGGATCCTACGAGCAGTACTTC. Its protein is CASSQGTGGSYEQYF.